A selection of T cell receptor beta chains follows, all from one sample in a study of monozygotic twins with inflammatory bowel disease. TCRdb re-called the 5' RACE reads, yielding one record per CDR3 amino acid sequence without DNA. This sample's table reports about 440,000 distinct CDR3 sequences. The sequencing input was blood. The source is a human donor with ulcerative colitis or Crohn's disease, or a healthy co-twin of an affected twin (not recorded which). The CDR3 runs from the conserved cysteine through the conserved F or W. Each record gives: V gene, J gene, CDR3 length, CDR3 protein.

TRBV6-5	TRBJ1-1	16	CASIREGGLANTEAFF
TRBV5-1	TRBJ2-3	15	CASSVLAGATDTQYF
TRBV10-2	TRBJ2-3	12	CASSERIDTQYF
TRBV12-3/TRBV12-4	TRBJ2-5	15	CASSSAGHPEETQYF
TRBV7-2	TRBJ2-1	14	CASSTSGGFNEQFF
TRBV5-1	TRBJ2-7	15	CASSLDGGPVYEQYF
TRBV9	TRBJ1-1	14	CASSENQGGTEAFF
TRBV3-1	TRBJ1-1	12	CASSQGDSEAFF
TRBV29-1	TRBJ1-1	14	CSVEDPERVSEAFF
TRBV6-5	TRBJ1-4	16	CASSYSGQGTNEKLFF
TRBV2	TRBJ2-3	16	CASRGGASTSTDTQYF
TRBV15	TRBJ2-2	14	CATSMTSNTGELFF
TRBV5-1	TRBJ2-7	14	CASSSGSATYEQYF
TRBV4-2	TRBJ2-1	17	CASSPAASGGAYNEQFF
TRBV5-1	TRBJ2-7	15	CASSLAGLSSYEQYF
TRBV11-2	TRBJ2-1	15	CASSLPGGVNNEQFF
TRBV7-2	TRBJ1-5	13	CASSLVGVQPQHF
TRBV5-1	TRBJ2-5	13	CASKRTGQETQYF
TRBV2	TRBJ2-7	15	CASSATSGSWHEQYF
TRBV6-1	TRBJ1-4	19	CASAHPPGQGRVANEKLFF
TRBV30	TRBJ2-6	14	CAWSPYSGANVLTF
TRBV3-1	TRBJ2-1	17	CASSQEIAANSYNEQFF
TRBV7-2	TRBJ1-5	16	CASSSPGAGTDQPQHF
TRBV25-1	TRBJ1-2	13	CASSRGLDYGYTF
TRBV7-9	TRBJ2-1	16	CASSLRGTLSYNEQFF
TRBV6-5	TRBJ1-2	15	CASSYAIGQDYGYTF
TRBV4-1	TRBJ1-5	16	CASSQGDSYSNQPQHF
TRBV27	TRBJ2-3	14	CASSSTTGPGTQYF
TRBV5-1	TRBJ2-7	14	CASKRTDAVYEQYF
TRBV6-5	TRBJ2-5	12	CASSRGKETQYF
TRBV6-5	TRBJ2-7	15	CASSYTGQGAYEQYF
TRBV10-3	TRBJ1-3	15	CAISELVQTGNTIYF
TRBV19	TRBJ1-4	12	CASSLVNEKLFF
TRBV4-3	TRBJ2-1	14	CASSEIMGYNEQFF
TRBV5-1	TRBJ2-5	16	CASSLGSTGGPGTQYF
TRBV25-1	TRBJ2-7	12	CASSDRLNEQYF
TRBV4-3	TRBJ1-1	15	CASSLANGGNTEAFF
TRBV7-9	TRBJ2-2	13	CASSLGEAGELFF
TRBV5-1	TRBJ1-1	14	CASSPQGRYTEAFF
TRBV20-1	TRBJ2-5	15	CSARKLAGGPETQYF
TRBV12-3/TRBV12-4	TRBJ1-6	14	CASRVGDPRSPLHF
TRBV20-1	TRBJ2-2	16	CSAKDPGGANTGELFF
TRBV4-3	TRBJ2-5	13	CASSQELGETQYF
TRBV3-1	TRBJ2-5	17	CASSQELRTSGKETQYF
TRBV12-3/TRBV12-4	TRBJ2-3	16	CASSLVTGGGADTQYF